These T cell receptor beta chains were read from a single sample in a study of post-analysis software for immune sequencing data. TCRdb re-called the PCR reads with MiXCR, one entry per CDR3 protein. The sample comprises a few hundred thousand distinct CDR3 sequences, 30% to 45% of which are singletons, and around 5.2% rests with the top ten. Specimen: blood. These TCRs come from a girl aged 10-17 years with multiple sclerosis. CDR3s include the opening cysteine and the closing phenylalanine or tryptophan. The order of the fields is J gene, V gene, clone size, D gene, CDR3 protein, CDR3 DNA. D genes are given only for firm matches. A row's size may be missing; if present it is once, few, many or a size class.

J gene: TRBJ1-6; V gene: TRBV3-1; clone size: few; D gene: TRBD1; CDR3 protein: CASSPTGLSSPLHF; CDR3 DNA: TGTGCCAGCAGCCCGACAGGGTTAAGTTCACCCCTCCACTTT
J gene: TRBJ1-5; V gene: TRBV6-1; clone size: few; D gene: NA; CDR3 protein: CASRETQGWGPWADQPQHF; CDR3 DNA: TGTGCCAGCAGGGAGACACAGGGTTGGGGACCCTGGGCGGATCAGCCCCAGCATTTT
J gene: TRBJ1-1; V gene: TRBV5-5; clone size: once; D gene: TRBD1; CDR3 protein: CASSTGTGLRNTEAFF; CDR3 DNA: TGTGCCAGCAGCACAGGGACAGGCCTTCGGAACACTGAAGCTTTCTTT
J gene: TRBJ1-2; V gene: TRBV30; clone size: NA; D gene: NA; CDR3 protein: CAWSEGTSYGYTF; CDR3 DNA: TGTGCCTGGAGTGAGGGCACCAGCTATGGCTACACCTTC
J gene: TRBJ2-3; V gene: TRBV6-5; clone size: NA; D gene: TRBD2; CDR3 protein: CASRLLAGGSDTQYF; CDR3 DNA: TGTGCCAGCAGATTACTAGCGGGAGGTTCGGATACGCAGTATTTT
J gene: TRBJ2-4; V gene: TRBV15; clone size: once; D gene: TRBD2; CDR3 protein: CATSRESGGAEEQYF; CDR3 DNA: TGTGCCACCAGCAGAGAGAGCGGGGGGGCCGAGGAGCAGTACTTC
J gene: TRBJ2-3; V gene: TRBV5-1; clone size: NA; D gene: NA; CDR3 protein: CASSLVTGPGDTQYF; CDR3 DNA: TGCGCCAGCAGCTTGGTTACAGGCCCTGGGGATACGCAGTATTTT
J gene: TRBJ2-5; V gene: TRBV20-1; clone size: NA; D gene: TRBD1; CDR3 protein: CSGSSRGQETQYF; CDR3 DNA: TGCAGTGGAAGCTCCAGGGGGCAAGAGACCCAGTACTTC
J gene: TRBJ2-3; V gene: TRBV6-1; clone size: many; D gene: NA; CDR3 protein: CASEITDSTDTQYF; CDR3 DNA: TGTGCCAGTGAAATTACGGATAGCACAGATACGCAGTATTTT
J gene: TRBJ1-2; V gene: TRBV2; clone size: many; D gene: NA; CDR3 protein: CASSKGTENYGYTF; CDR3 DNA: TGTGCCAGCAGTAAAGGGACGGAGAACTATGGCTACACCTTC
J gene: TRBJ2-3; V gene: TRBV25-1; clone size: NA; D gene: TRBD2; CDR3 protein: CASSDWSGGASGTDTQYF; CDR3 DNA: TGTGCCAGCAGTGACTGGAGCGGGGGGGCGAGTGGCACAGATACGCAGTATTTT
J gene: TRBJ1-5; V gene: TRBV28; clone size: NA; D gene: NA; CDR3 protein: CASTNGWGNQPQHF; CDR3 DNA: TGTGCCAGCACCAACGGGTGGGGCAATCAGCCCCAGCATTTT
J gene: TRBJ2-1; V gene: TRBV12-3/TRBV12-4; clone size: many; D gene: NA; CDR3 protein: CASSSRLAAALDNEQFF; CDR3 DNA: TGTGCCAGCAGTAGCCGCCTAGCTGCTGCTCTCGACAATGAGCAGTTCTTC
J gene: TRBJ1-1; V gene: TRBV20-1; clone size: many; D gene: NA; CDR3 protein: CSASFLAFF; CDR3 DNA: TGCAGTGCTAGTTTTTTAGCTTTCTTT
J gene: TRBJ2-2; V gene: TRBV28; clone size: few; D gene: TRBD2; CDR3 protein: CASVAGGGTGELFF; CDR3 DNA: TGTGCCAGCGTCGCGGGAGGGGGCACCGGGGAGCTGTTTTTT